This T cell receptor (beta chain) was sequenced in a study of CD8+ T cells in alopecia areata. Study-level points and caveats: Whether baseline CD8+ expansion is linked to response remains uncertain, given a single nonresponder. Scalp and blood retained many expanded lesional clones during tofacitinib. Across lesional scalp, and particularly alopecia totalis/universalis, clonality surpassed that of normal scalp.

Extracted RNA was reverse transcribed into cDNA, the sequencing template. Generated by immunoSEQ multiplex PCR, the TCRdb table keeps only in-frame clones and is missing some. Of 200,000 to 250,000 clones in the sample, 35% to 40% were seen once. The germline V gene encodes CDR1 SQVTM and CDR2 ANQGSEA. This CDR3 is 13 amino acids long. The V and J ends lost 6 bases and 2 bases respectively, with 12 bases between them. As to this clone: The antigen remains undetermined.

Treatment specified: oral pan-JAK inhibitor, 5-10 mg twice daily. V and J are TRBV29-1 and TRBJ2-3; D unclear. Sequencing used CD4+ T cells sorted from blood, obtained between weeks 30 and 35, from a patient treated with tofacitinib. The clonotype originates from a human donor with alopecia areata. The CDR3: CSVQGRITDTQYF. CDR3 sequence (DNA): TGCAGCGTCCAAGGCCGGATCACAGATACGCAGTATTTT.